Listed here are 23 T cell receptor beta chains from one sample, sequenced in a study of blood T cell repertoires in COVID-19. Assay: immunoSEQ multiplex PCR; the TCRdb copy retains only in-frame clones and omits some. The data hold around 300,000 clones, with about 85% observed a single time. Specimen: peripheral blood. These receptors all come from a human donor in a cohort sampled during active COVID-19.

The gene calls are TRBV7-2 and TRBJ1-5; the D gene is possibly TRBD1 (5 bases). Germline V lookup: CDR1 SGHTA, CDR2 FQGNSA. The CDR3 runs to 15 residues. V gave up 1 base and J gave up 2 bases, with 9 bases separating them. DNA for the CDR3: TGTGCCAGCAGCTTAGTTTTAGGGGGCAATCAGCCCCAGCATTTT. The encoded protein is CASSLVLGGNQPQHF.

This clone has just one count. CDR3 in DNA: TGTGCCAGCAGTGAAGGGTTAGGACAGGTCCTAGACAATGAGCAGTTCTTC. Protein: CASSEGLGQVLDNEQFF. The chain recombines TRBV2 with TRBJ2-1; 7 bases line up with TRBD1. Germline V gene data show CDR1 as SNHLY and CDR2 as FYNNEI. The CDR3 is 17 amino acids. The V gene end was trimmed by 1 base and the J gene end by 5 bases; junction bases not matched to a gene: 11.

The chain is built from TRBV5-5 and TRBJ2-5; 9 positions match TRBD1. Trimming removed 2 bases from V and 4 bases from J; junction bases left unmatched: 9. Germline CDR1 is SGHKS and CDR2 is YYEKEE (reference sequence). The CDR3 is 16 residues long. CDR3 protein: CASSLGGTGYRETQYF. The CDR3 DNA reads as TGTGCCAGCAGCTTAGGGGGGACAGGGTACCGAGAGACCCAGTACTTC.

The chain links TRBV15 to TRBJ2-1; 10 positions match TRBD2. Germline V CDR1 and CDR2: LNHNV, YYDKDF (reference sequence). The V gene end was trimmed by 4 bases and the J gene end by 8 bases; junction bases not matched to a gene: 20. This CDR3 spans 19 amino acids. CDR3 loop: CATSNRRVWTSGGVDEQFF. DNA for the CDR3: TGTGCCACCAGCAACCGAAGGGTGTGGACTAGCGGAGGGGTAGATGAGCAGTTCTTC.

The rearrangement uses TRBV6-6 and TRBJ1-2, with 8 bases that match TRBD1. Trimming at V came to 2 bases and at J to 8 bases, leaving 10 bases not matched to a gene. The CDR3 is 15 residues long. The V gene's germline CDR1 is MNHNY and CDR2 SVGAGI (reference sequence). CDR3: CASSYALDRGLGYTF. The CDR3 DNA is TGTGCCAGCAGTTACGCCCTAGACAGGGGATTAGGCTACACCTTC.

The CDR3 spells CASSFGGESNTGELFF. For the CDR3, the DNA is TGTGCCAGCAGCTTCGGGGGGGAGTCGAACACCGGGGAGCTGTTTTTT. V and J are TRBV5-4 and TRBJ2-2, with 8 bases lining up with TRBD2. J was trimmed by 0 bases and V by 2 bases; bases with no gene match: 3. Germline CDR1 SGHNT, CDR2 YYREEE (reference sequence). CDR3 length: 16 residues.

This rearrangement joins TRBV4-2 to TRBJ2-6; D might be TRBD1 (6 bases). The CDR3 covers 15 residues. The V end was cut by 1 base, the J end by 3 bases, with 7 bases between. Germline-derived CDR1 and CDR2 are LGHNA and YNFKEQ. Here the CDR3 reads CASSQGRGGANVLTF. For the CDR3, the DNA is TGTGCCAGCAGCCAAGGCAGGGGTGGGGCCAACGTCCTGACTTTC.

This clone showed up just once. This rearrangement joins TRBV28 to TRBJ2-1, with D tentatively TRBD2 (5 bases). Germline V gives CDR1 MDHEN, CDR2 SYDVKM. V dropped 5 bases and J dropped 10 bases, with 9 bases sitting between them. The CDR3 covers 11 residues. CDR3: CASSPEGEQFF. CDR3 sequence (DNA): TGTGCCAGCAGTCCCGAGGGCGAGCAGTTCTTC.

This chain connects TRBV2 to TRBJ1-2; D might be TRBD1 (6 bases). The germline gives CDR1 SNHLY, CDR2 FYNNEI. The CDR3 is 16 residues long. V lost 2 bases to trimming and J lost 0 bases, with 13 bases between them. For the CDR3, the DNA is TGTGCCAGCAGTGAAAGCCGGACAGCGTCTAACTATGGCTACACCTTC. It translates to CASSESRTASNYGYTF.

This chain uses TRBV4-3 with TRBJ2-7, with a possible D match to TRBD2 (6 bases). V lost 0 bases to trimming and J lost 7 bases, with 16 bases between them. Germline CDR1 reads LGHNA; CDR2 reads YSLEER. The CDR3 spans 15 residues. Here the CDR3 reads CASSQDGTFPMEQYF. The CDR3 DNA reads TGCGCCAGCAGCCAAGATGGGACTTTCCCCATGGAGCAGTACTTC.

The chain has TRBV18 and TRBJ2-1; D unclear. The V and J ends lost 5 bases and 5 bases respectively, with 10 bases between them. CDR3 length equals 13 residues. Germline lookup yields CDR1 KGHSH and CDR2 LQKENI. In nucleotides, the CDR3 is TGTGCCAGCTCAACCAATCAGGACAATGAGCAGTTCTTC. It yields the protein CASSTNQDNEQFF. The full variable domain, rest sourced from reference TRBV18 and TRBJ2-1, is NAGVMQNPRHLVRRRGQEARLRCSPMKGHSHVYWYRQLPEEGLKFMVYLQKENIIDESGMPKERFSAEFPKEGPSILRIQQVVRGDSAAYFCASSTNQDNEQFFGPGTRLTVL.

The rearrangement joins TRBV9 to TRBJ2-2; 8 bases line up with TRBD2. Germline V gene data show CDR1 as SGDLS and CDR2 as YYNGEE. V trimming: 0 bases; J trimming: 1 base; junction bases outside the gene matches: 2. The CDR3 is 16 amino acids. CDR3 sequence (DNA): TGTGCCAGCAGCGTAGGACGGGAGGGGAACACCGGGGAGCTGTTTTTT. Translated, it gives CASSVGREGNTGELFF.

The rearrangement joins TRBV4-3 to TRBJ1-6; 7 nucleotides align to TRBD1. From germline, CDR1 is LGHNA and CDR2 YSLEER. Trimming at V came to 4 bases and at J to 7 bases, leaving 7 bases not matched to a gene. This CDR3 comprises 15 residues. CDR3 in DNA: TGCGCCAGCAGCCTGACAGGGTCTAGGAATTCACCCCTCCACTTT. As protein: CASSLTGSRNSPLHF.

The count of this clone is one. V gene TRBV4-3 combines with J gene TRBJ1-5, with D uncertain. Germline V gene lookup returns CDR1 LGHNA and CDR2 YSLEER. V shed 0 bases and J shed 0 bases, with 12 bases lying between them. CDR3 length: 17 amino acids. The CDR3 DNA sequence: TGCGCCAGCAGCCAAGAGATCGGAGCCGTTAGCAATCAGCCCCAGCATTTT. Translated: CASSQEIGAVSNQPQHF.

The chain has TRBV5-8 and TRBJ2-1; weak D call: TRBD1 (5 bases). Trimming took off 6 bases at V and 0 bases at J, with 13 bases between the two ends. The germline V gene encodes CDR1 SGHTS and CDR2 YDEGEE. The CDR3 sequence is 15 residues long. The CDR3 DNA reads as TGTGCCAGCATCCAGGGCCCAAGCTCCTACAATGAGCAGTTCTTC. This encodes CASIQGPSSYNEQFF.

This clone was seen only a few times. This sequence joins TRBV7-9 and TRBJ2-7; D perhaps matches TRBD1 (6 bases). Per germline, CDR1 SEHNR and CDR2 FQNEAQ (reference sequence). Trimming removed 1 base from V and 3 bases from J, with 13 bases in between. This CDR3 has 15 residues. The CDR3 sequence is CASSLGDRLVYEQYF. As DNA, the CDR3 is TGTGCCAGCAGCTTAGGCGACAGGTTGGTCTACGAGCAGTACTTC. Supplemented by reference TRBV7-9 and TRBJ2-7, the full variable domain reads DTGVSQNPRHKITKRGQNVTFRCDPISEHNRLYWYRQTLGQGPEFLTYFQNEAQLEKSRLLSDRFSAERPKGSFSTLEIQRTEQGDSAMYLCASSLGDRLVYEQYFGPGTRLTVT.

The gene calls are TRBV5-1 and TRBJ2-2, with D perhaps TRBD1 (5 bases). The CDR3 is made up of 15 amino acids. Trimming took off 2 bases at V and 1 base at J, with 9 bases between the two ends. Germline CDR1 and CDR2: SGHRS and YFSETQ. CDR3 DNA sequence: TGCGCCAGCAGCTTTCTCCAGGGGAACACCGGGGAGCTGTTTTTT. Residues: CASSFLQGNTGELFF.

The V gene is TRBV24-1, the J gene TRBJ2-5, with D possibly being TRBD2 (6 bases). Per the germline V gene, CDR1 is KGHDR and CDR2 is SFDVKD. Trimming cost V 2 bases and J 4 bases, with 16 bases left between them. The CDR3 runs to 16 residues. CDR3 coding DNA: TGTGCCACCAGTGATTCCCCAACGGGGGTCCGAGAGACCCAGTACTTC. Amino acids: CATSDSPTGVRETQYF.

With respect to this clone: The sample has other DNA sequences that encode this CDR3 too. The chain recombines TRBV18 with TRBJ2-1; TRBD2 aligns across 14 bases. V gave up 3 bases and J gave up 9 bases; unmatched junction bases: 4. Germline lookup yields CDR1 KGHSH and CDR2 LQKENI. This CDR3 is 15 amino acids long. The CDR3 sequence: CASSPGLAGVGEQFF. The CDR3 DNA reads TGTGCCAGCTCACCGGGACTAGCGGGAGTGGGTGAGCAGTTCTTC.

The chain joins TRBV28 to TRBJ1-2, with D possibly being TRBD1 (5 bases). CDR3 length equals 13 residues. Trimming shortened V by 1 base and J by 4 bases, and 7 bases separated the two germline ends. CDR1 MDHEN and CDR2 SYDVKM come from the germline V gene. In DNA form, the CDR3 reads TGTGCCAGCAGTTTATCGACAGCCTATGGCTACACCTTC. Residues: CASSLSTAYGYTF.

This clone was counted only a few times. The chain joins TRBV19 to TRBJ1-1, with a weak D call TRBD1 (5 bases). The germline V and J ends were trimmed by 6 bases and 4 bases, with 9 bases remaining between them. Germline V CDR1 and CDR2: LNHDA, SQIVND (reference sequence). The CDR3 contains 12 residues. The CDR3 nucleotides are TGTGCCAGTAGAGGTAGGGGCACTGAAGCTTTCTTT. Its protein is CASRGRGTEAFF.

V gene TRBV7-9 combines with J gene TRBJ2-7, with a tentative D call TRBD2 (5 bases). This CDR3 contains 14 residues. Germline CDR1 is SEHNR and CDR2 is FQNEAQ (reference sequence). Trimming stripped 1 base from V and 1 base from J, with 8 bases between. The CDR3 reads CASSLDQRSYEQYF. The CDR3 DNA reads TGTGCCAGCAGCTTAGACCAGCGGTCCTACGAGCAGTACTTC.

In DNA, the CDR3 is TGTGCCAGCCAAATCATGGGTATGACAGGGGGCACTGAAGCTTTCTTT. Its translation: CASQIMGMTGGTEAFF. The rearrangement links TRBV28 to TRBJ1-1; 9 bases line up with TRBD1. This CDR3 has 16 residues. The V gene end was trimmed by 8 bases and the J gene end by 4 bases; junction bases not matched to a gene: 14. CDR1 is MDHEN and CDR2 is SYDVKM in the germline V gene. The full variable domain, with the rest looked up from reference TRBV28 and TRBJ1-1, is DVKVTQSSRYLVKRTGEKVFLECVQDMDHENMFWYRQDPGLGLRLIYFSYDVKMKEKGDIPEGYSVSREKKERFSLILESASTNQTSMYLCASQIMGMTGGTEAFFGQGTRLTVV.